Listed below are T cell receptor beta chains from one sample, sequenced in a study of radiation and T cells in renal cell carcinoma. Assay: immunoSEQ multiplex PCR; the TCRdb copy retains only in-frame clones and omits some. The data show tens of thousands of clones, 80% seen once. The source material was blood, sampled from a patient whose treatment included radiotherapy and nephrectomy. Receptor source: a woman aged 70-85 years with renal cell carcinoma. Both conserved end residues are trimmed from each CDR3. A D gene is named only where the DNA matches it firmly.

D: TRBD2; J: TRBJ2-7; V: TRBV7-2; CDR3: ASSATSGRNEQY
D: TRBD2; J: TRBJ2-3; V: TRBV4-2; CDR3: ASSQEWTSGGAGMDTQY
D: TRBD1; J: TRBJ2-5; V: TRBV7-9; CDR3: ASSEDRGRETQY
D: .; J: TRBJ2-2; V: TRBV7-9; CDR3: ASSSPIEGANTGELF
D: TRBD1; J: TRBJ2-2; V: TRBV5-4; CDR3: ASNRAPGQTNTGELF
D: .; J: TRBJ2-3; V: TRBV6-1; CDR3: ASSEAPGLDTQY
D: .; J: TRBJ2-6; V: TRBV4-3; CDR3: ASSQQTSSGANVLT
D: .; J: TRBJ1-2; V: TRBV7-2; CDR3: ASSLGRGPYGYT
D: TRBD2; J: TRBJ2-3; V: TRBV7-8; CDR3: ASSVSGLTDTQY
D: TRBD1; J: TRBJ2-1; V: TRBV5-6; CDR3: ASSNDRDESSYNEQF
D: TRBD2; J: TRBJ2-1; V: TRBV19; CDR3: ASSILAGGLSYNEQF
D: .; J: TRBJ2-7; V: TRBV5-6; CDR3: ASSLEGSLY
D: .; J: TRBJ2-7; V: TRBV25-1; CDR3: ASRPSGPISYEQY
D: .; J: TRBJ1-4; V: TRBV7-9; CDR3: ASSPQGATNEKLF
D: .; J: TRBJ2-7; V: TRBV7-6; CDR3: ASSSYRSHEQY
D: TRBD2; J: TRBJ2-4; V: TRBV10-3; CDR3: AIAVGGTKNIQY
D: .; J: TRBJ2-1; V: TRBV28; CDR3: ASGAGDPYSYNEQF
D: .; J: TRBJ1-1; V: TRBV6-5; CDR3: ASSPGAGTEAF
D: TRBD1; J: TRBJ2-5; V: TRBV9; CDR3: ASSAGQGKQTQY
D: .; J: TRBJ1-1; V: TRBV5-1; CDR3: ASSLQGALLGMNTEAF
D: TRBD1; J: TRBJ1-1; V: TRBV5-1; CDR3: ASSRGQGANTEAF
D: .; J: TRBJ1-5; V: TRBV21-1; CDR3: ASSSDSNQPQH
D: .; J: TRBJ1-2; V: TRBV6-6; CDR3: ASSYPNYGYT
D: TRBD1; J: TRBJ2-4; V: TRBV5-4; CDR3: ASSFGTGGLNIQY